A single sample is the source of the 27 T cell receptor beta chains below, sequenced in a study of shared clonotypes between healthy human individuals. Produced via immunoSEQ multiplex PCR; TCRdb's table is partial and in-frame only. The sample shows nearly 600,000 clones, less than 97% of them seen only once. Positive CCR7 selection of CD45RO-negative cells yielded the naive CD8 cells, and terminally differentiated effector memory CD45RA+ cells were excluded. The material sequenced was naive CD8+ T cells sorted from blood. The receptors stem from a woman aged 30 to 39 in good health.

CDR3 residues: CASRPTGQLNTEAFF. Here the CDR3 DNA reads TGTGCCAGCAGGCCAACGGGACAGCTTAACACTGAAGCTTTCTTT. V and J are TRBV9 and TRBJ1-1; 7 bases align to TRBD1. The CDR3 spans 15 residues. CDR1 and CDR2 (germline): SGDLS, YYNGEE. The J segment lost 2 bases and the V segment lost 5 bases, leaving 9 bases of the junction unmatched. Using reference TRBV9 and TRBJ1-1 for the parts outside the CDR3, the full variable domain is DSGVTQTPKHLITATGQRVTLRCSPRSGDLSVYWYQQSLDQGLQFLIQYYNGEERAKGNILERFSAQQFPDLHSELNLSSLELGDSALYFCASRPTGQLNTEAFFGQGTRLTVV.

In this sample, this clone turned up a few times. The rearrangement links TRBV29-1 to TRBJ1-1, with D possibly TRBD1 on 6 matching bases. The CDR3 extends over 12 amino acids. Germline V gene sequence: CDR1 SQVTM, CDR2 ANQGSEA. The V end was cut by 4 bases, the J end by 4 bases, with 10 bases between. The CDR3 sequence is CSVGPGVTEAFF. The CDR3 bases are TGCAGCGTTGGTCCAGGGGTCACTGAAGCTTTCTTT.

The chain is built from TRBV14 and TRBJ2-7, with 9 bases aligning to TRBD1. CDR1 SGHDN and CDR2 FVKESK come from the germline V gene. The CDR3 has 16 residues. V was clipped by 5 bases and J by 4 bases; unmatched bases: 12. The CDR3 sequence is CASSTYPTGGEYEQYF. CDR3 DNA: TGTGCCAGCAGCACCTACCCAACAGGGGGCGAATACGAGCAGTACTTC.

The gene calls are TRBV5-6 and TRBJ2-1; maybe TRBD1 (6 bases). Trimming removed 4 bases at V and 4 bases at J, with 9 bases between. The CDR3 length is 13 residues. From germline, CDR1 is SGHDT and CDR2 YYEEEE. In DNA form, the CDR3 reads TGTGCCAGCAGCGATGGACAGTACAATGAGCAGTTCTTC. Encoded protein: CASSDGQYNEQFF.

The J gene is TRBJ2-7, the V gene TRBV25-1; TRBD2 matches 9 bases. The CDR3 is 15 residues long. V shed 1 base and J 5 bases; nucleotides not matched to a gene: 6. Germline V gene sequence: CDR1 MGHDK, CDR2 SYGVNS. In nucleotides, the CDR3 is TGTGCCAGCAGTGAATTTAGCGGGAGCGTGAACGAGCAGTACTTC. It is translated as CASSEFSGSVNEQYF.

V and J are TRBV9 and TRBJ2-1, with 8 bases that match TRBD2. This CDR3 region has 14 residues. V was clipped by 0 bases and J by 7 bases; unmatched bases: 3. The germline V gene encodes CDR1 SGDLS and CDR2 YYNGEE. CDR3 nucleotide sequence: TGTGCCAGCAGCGTAGACGGACTAGCAAATGAGCAGTTCTTC. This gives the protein CASSVDGLANEQFF.

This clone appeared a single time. CDR3 bases: TGTGCCAGCAGCATCGGACTAGCGAGGGGCGAGCAGTACTTC. Its protein is CASSIGLARGEQYF. The V and J genes are TRBV5-6 and TRBJ2-7; 9 positions match TRBD2. Unmatched junction bases numbered 8, after V lost 4 bases and J lost 6 bases. Germline V gives CDR1 SGHDT, CDR2 YYEEEE. The CDR3 spans 14 residues.

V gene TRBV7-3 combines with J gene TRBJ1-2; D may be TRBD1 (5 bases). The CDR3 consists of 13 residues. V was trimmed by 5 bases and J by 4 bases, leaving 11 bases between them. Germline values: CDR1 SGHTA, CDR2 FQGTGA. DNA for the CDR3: TGTGCCAGCAGCGCCGGGACGGGCTATGGCTACACCTTC. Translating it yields CASSAGTGYGYTF.

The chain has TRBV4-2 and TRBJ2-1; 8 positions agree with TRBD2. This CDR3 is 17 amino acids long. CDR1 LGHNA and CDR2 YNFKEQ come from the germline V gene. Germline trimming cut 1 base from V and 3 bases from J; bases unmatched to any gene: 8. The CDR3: CASSQVPSGPVYNEQFF. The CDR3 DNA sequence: TGTGCCAGCAGCCAAGTGCCTAGCGGGCCCGTCTACAATGAGCAGTTCTTC.

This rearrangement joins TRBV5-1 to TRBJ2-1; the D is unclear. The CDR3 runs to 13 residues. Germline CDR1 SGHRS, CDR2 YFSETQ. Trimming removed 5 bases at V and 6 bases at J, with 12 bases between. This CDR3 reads CASSPDLTNEQFF. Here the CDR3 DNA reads TGCGCCAGCAGTCCCGATTTGACCAATGAGCAGTTCTTC.

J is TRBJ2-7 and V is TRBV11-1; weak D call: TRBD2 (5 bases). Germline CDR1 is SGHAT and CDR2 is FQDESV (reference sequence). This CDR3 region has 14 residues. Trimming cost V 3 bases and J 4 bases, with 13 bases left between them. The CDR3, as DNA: TGTGCCAGCAGCTTCGGCAGCGGAAATTACGAGCAGTACTTC. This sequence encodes CASSFGSGNYEQYF.

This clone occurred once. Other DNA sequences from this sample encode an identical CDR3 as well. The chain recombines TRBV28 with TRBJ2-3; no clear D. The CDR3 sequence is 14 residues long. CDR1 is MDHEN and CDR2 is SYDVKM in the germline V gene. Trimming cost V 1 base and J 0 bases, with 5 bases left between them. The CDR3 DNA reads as TGTGCCAGCAGTTTATACTCCAGCACAGATACGCAGTATTTT. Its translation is CASSLYSSTDTQYF.

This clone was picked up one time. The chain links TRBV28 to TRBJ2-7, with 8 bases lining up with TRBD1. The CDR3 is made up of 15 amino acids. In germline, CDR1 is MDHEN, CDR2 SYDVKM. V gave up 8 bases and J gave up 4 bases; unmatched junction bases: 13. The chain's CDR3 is CASDRQGARGYEQYF. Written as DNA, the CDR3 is TGTGCCAGCGACCGCCAGGGGGCGCGAGGATACGAGCAGTACTTC.

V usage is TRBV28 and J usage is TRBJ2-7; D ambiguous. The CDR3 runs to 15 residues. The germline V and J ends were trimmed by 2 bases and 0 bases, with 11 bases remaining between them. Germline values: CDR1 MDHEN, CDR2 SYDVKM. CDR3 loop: CASSLGWGSSYEQYF. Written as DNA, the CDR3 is TGTGCCAGCAGTTTAGGGTGGGGAAGCTCCTACGAGCAGTACTTC.

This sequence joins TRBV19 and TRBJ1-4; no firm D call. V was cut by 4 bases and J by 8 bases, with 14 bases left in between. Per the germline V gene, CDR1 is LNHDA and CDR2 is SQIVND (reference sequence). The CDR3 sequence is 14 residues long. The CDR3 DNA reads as TGTGCCAGTAGTAAGGACCCGGGCTTCGAAAAACTGTTTTTT. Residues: CASSKDPGFEKLFF. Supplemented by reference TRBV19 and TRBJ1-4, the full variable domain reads DGGITQSPKYLFRKEGQNVTLSCEQNLNHDAMYWYRQDPGQGLRLIYYSQIVNDFQKGDIAEGYSVSREKKESFPLTVTSAQKNPTAFYLCASSKDPGFEKLFFGSGTQLSVL.

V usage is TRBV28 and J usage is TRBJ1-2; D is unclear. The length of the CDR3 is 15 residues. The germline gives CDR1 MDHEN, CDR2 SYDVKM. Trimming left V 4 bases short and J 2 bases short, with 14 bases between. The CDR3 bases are TGTGCCAGCAGTTCGGGGATACGATGGAACTATGGCTACACCTTC. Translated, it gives CASSSGIRWNYGYTF.

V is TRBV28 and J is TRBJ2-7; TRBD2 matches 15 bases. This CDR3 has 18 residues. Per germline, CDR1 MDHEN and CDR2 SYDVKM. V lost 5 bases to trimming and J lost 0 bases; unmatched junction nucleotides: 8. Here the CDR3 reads CASSRGLAGGPGSYEQYF. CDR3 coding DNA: TGTGCCAGCAGTAGAGGACTAGCGGGAGGGCCGGGCTCCTACGAGCAGTACTTC.

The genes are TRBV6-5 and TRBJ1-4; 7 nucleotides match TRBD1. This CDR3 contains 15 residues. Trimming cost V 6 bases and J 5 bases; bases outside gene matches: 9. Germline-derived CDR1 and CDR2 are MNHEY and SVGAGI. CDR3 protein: CASSTLDRTNEKLFF. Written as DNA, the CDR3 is TGTGCCAGCAGCACCTTGGACAGGACGAATGAAAAACTGTTTTTT.

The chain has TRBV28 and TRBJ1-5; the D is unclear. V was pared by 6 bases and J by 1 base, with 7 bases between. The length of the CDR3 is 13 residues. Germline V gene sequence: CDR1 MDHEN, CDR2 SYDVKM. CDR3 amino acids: CASSDGSNQPQHF. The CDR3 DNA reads TGTGCCAGCAGCGACGGAAGCAATCAGCCCCAGCATTTT.

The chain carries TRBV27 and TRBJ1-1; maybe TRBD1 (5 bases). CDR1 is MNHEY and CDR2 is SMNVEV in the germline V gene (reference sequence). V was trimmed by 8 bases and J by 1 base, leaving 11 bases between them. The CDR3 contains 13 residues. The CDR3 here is CASRTGANTEAFF. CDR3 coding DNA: TGTGCCAGCCGAACCGGGGCGAACACTGAAGCTTTCTTT.

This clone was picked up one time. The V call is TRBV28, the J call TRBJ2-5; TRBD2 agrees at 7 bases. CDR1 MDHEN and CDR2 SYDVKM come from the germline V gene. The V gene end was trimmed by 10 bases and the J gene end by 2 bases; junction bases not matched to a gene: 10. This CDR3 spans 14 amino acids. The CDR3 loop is CATDSVGGQETQYF. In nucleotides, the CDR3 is TGTGCCACAGACTCCGTGGGAGGGCAAGAGACCCAGTACTTC.

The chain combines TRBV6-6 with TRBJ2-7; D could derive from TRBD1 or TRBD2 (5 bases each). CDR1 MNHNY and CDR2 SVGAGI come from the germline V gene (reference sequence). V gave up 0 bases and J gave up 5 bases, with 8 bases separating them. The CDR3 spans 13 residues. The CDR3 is CASSYSMGDEQYF. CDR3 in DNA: TGTGCCAGCAGTTACTCGATGGGGGACGAGCAGTACTTC.

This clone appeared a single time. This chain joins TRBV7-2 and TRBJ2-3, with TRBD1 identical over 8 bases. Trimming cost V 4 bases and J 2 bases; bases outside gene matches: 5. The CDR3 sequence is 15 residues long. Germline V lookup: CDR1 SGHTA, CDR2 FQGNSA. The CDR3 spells CASSSVTGATDTQYF. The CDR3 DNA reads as TGTGCCAGCAGCTCGGTGACAGGGGCCACAGATACGCAGTATTTT.

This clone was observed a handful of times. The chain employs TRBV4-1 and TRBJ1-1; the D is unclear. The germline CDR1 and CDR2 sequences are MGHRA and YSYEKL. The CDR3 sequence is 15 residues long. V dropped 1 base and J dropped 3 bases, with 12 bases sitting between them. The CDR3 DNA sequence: TGCGCCAGCAGCCAAGGGGTGGGTCTAGACACTGAAGCTTTCTTT. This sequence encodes CASSQGVGLDTEAFF.

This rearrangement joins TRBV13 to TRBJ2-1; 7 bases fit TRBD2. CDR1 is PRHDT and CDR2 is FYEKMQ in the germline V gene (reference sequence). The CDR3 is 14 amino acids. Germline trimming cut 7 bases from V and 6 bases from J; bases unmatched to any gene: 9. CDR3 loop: CASTPDPGGNEQFF. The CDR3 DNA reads TGTGCCAGCACCCCTGACCCGGGGGGCAATGAGCAGTTCTTC. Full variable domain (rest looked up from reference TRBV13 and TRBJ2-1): AAGVIQSPRHLIKEKRETATLKCYPIPRHDTVYWYQQGPGQDPQFLISFYEKMQSDKGSIPDRFSAQQFSDYHSELNMSSLELGDSALYFCASTPDPGGNEQFFGPGTRLTVL.

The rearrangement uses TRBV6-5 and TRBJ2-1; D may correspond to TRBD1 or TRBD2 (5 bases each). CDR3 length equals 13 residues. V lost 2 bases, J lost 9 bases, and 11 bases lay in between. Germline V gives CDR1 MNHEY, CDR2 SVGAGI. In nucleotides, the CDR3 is TGTGCCAGCAGTTACGTCGGTGGGGGTGAGCAGTTCTTC. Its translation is CASSYVGGGEQFF.

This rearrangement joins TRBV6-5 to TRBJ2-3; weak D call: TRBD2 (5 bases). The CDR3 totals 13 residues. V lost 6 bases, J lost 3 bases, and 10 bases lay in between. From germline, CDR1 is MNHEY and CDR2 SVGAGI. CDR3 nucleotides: TGTGCCAGCAGCACCGGGGTGACAGATACGCAGTATTTT. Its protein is CASSTGVTDTQYF.